The T cell receptor (beta chain) described here comes from a study of T-cell reconstitution after alpha-beta-depleted transplantation in children. This clonotype was found many times. What it recognizes is unknown. Unique molecular identifiers tagged the TCRbeta library. TCRdb independently ran MiXCR on the PCR reads; one entry per CDR3 protein. Of fewer than 550,000 distinct CDR3 sequences listed, 10% to 13% are singletons. V was pared by 8 bases and J by 2 bases, with 6 bases of the junction left unmatched. The CDR3 is made up of 14 amino acids. Whole-study findings and limits: In patients about two months after transplant, alpha-beta T cells reportedly arose from several hundred expanded graft clones. One year after transplant, T-cell counts and diversity came mostly from newly produced T cells. At day 60, the high TCRbeta diversity found in some patients originated from recipient T cells and thymic progenitors that had survived.

Sample: PBMCs, taken before TCRalphabeta/CD19-depleted stem cell transplant. The clonotype originates from a child aged 2-15 years with inherited bone marrow failure, due to receive a stem cell transplant. V gene TRBV12-3 or TRBV12-4 combines with J gene TRBJ2-1, with 7 bases fitting TRBD2. The CDR3 reads CASQPTSPYNEQFF. CDR3 coding DNA: TGTGCCAGCCAGCCGACTAGCCCCTACAATGAGCAGTTCTTC.